The 9 T cell receptor beta chains below all came from one sample that was sequenced in a study of T cells after yellow fever vaccination (dated by TCRdb to between 2018 and 2020). Library preparation employed 5' RACE. The data were produced on an Illumina NovaSeq 6000. Clones were called with MiXCR by TCRdb after fastp trimmed the public reads at Q25, and only in-frame beta chains were retained. Each record represents a unique CDR3 protein, reported with the most common genes and DNA among its rows. Present in this sample are about 120,000 distinct CDR3 sequences, roughly 9% of which were seen just once. About 40% of the sample is in the top ten clones. Per the publication, the treatment or condition label means: live attenuated yellow fever vaccine strain. The sequences come from CD8+ T cells sorted from PBMCs, collected on the day of the yellow fever booster vaccination. Receptors were obtained from a young man who received the YFV17D yellow fever vaccine.

The table lists this clonotype with many counts. The chain links TRBV18 to TRBJ2-1; TRBD2 might be the D (5 bases). Trimming pared 0 bases from V and 8 bases from J, leaving 11 bases between. The CDR3 extends over 14 amino acids. The germline V gene has CDR1 KGHSH and CDR2 LQKENI. CDR3 sequence: CASSPPDSYDEQFF. In nucleotides, the CDR3 is TGTGCCAGCTCACCACCGGACTCTTACGATGAGCAGTTCTTC.

This clonotype was detected ten times or more. The chain joins TRBV27 to TRBJ2-2, with D maybe TRBD2 (6 bases). With 1 base removed from V and 5 bases from J, the gap between germline ends came to 11 bases. Per germline, CDR1 MNHEY and CDR2 SMNVEV (reference sequence). The CDR3 runs to 15 residues. In DNA form, the CDR3 reads TGTGCCAGCAGTTTATGGGTCCGGGGGACCGGGGAGCTGTTTTTT. It translates to CASSLWVRGTGELFF.

J is TRBJ2-1 and V is TRBV5-1; TRBD2 aligns across 11 bases. With 4 bases clipped from V and 8 bases from J, the junction kept 14 bases outside the gene matches. The V gene's germline CDR1 is SGHRS and CDR2 YFSETQ. This CDR3 comprises 17 residues. The CDR3: CASSIEIAGGLWDEQFF. The CDR3 nucleotides read TGCGCCAGCAGCATTGAGATAGCGGGGGGGCTCTGGGATGAGCAGTTCTTC. Together with reference TRBV5-1 and TRBJ2-1, the CDR3 gives the full variable domain: KAGVTQTPRYLIKTRGQQVTLSCSPISGHRSVSWYQQTPGQGLQFLFEYFSETQRNKGNFPGRFSGRQFSNSRSEMNVSTLELGDSALYLCASSIEIAGGLWDEQFFGPGTRLTVL.

The CDR3 region has the DNA TGTGCCAGCAGTTCCGGACAGGAATGGAGGCAAGAGACCCAGTACTTC. Protein sequence: CASSSGQEWRQETQYF. The V call is TRBV12-3 or TRBV12-4, the J call TRBJ2-5; 7 bases agree with TRBD1. The CDR3 has 16 residues. The ends lost 4 bases at V and 2 bases at J; junction bases unmatched: 10.

This clonotype was seen only a few times. This sequence joins TRBV10-3 and TRBJ1-1; 7 positions agree with TRBD1. V trimming: 0 bases; J trimming: 8 bases; junction bases outside the gene matches: 3. Germline assignment: CDR1 ENHRY and CDR2 SYGVKD. CDR3 length: 13 residues. For the CDR3, the DNA is TGTGCCATCAGTGAGTCAGGGGGCGCGGAAGCTTTCTTT. This gives the protein CAISESGGAEAFF.

This clonotype has at least ten counts. In DNA, the CDR3 is TGCAGCGTTGGCAGCCACGGTCCCTACAATGAGCAGTTCTTC. This codes for CSVGSHGPYNEQFF. This chain links TRBV29-1 with TRBJ2-1; unclear D gene. This CDR3 spans 14 amino acids. Germline V gene lookup returns CDR1 SQVTM and CDR2 ANQGSEA. Trimming removed 4 bases at V and 2 bases at J, with 12 bases between.

At least ten counts were recorded for this clonotype. The gene calls are TRBV28 and TRBJ2-3; a weak D match, TRBD2 (6 bases). Trimming cost V 5 bases and J 7 bases, with 7 bases left between them. Germline CDR1 is MDHEN and CDR2 is SYDVKM. CDR3 length: 11 amino acids. The CDR3 nucleotides read TGTGCCAGCAGTGGGGGGTATACGCAGTATTTT. It specifies CASSGGYTQYF.

This clonotype was observed a few times. This chain connects TRBV11-2 to TRBJ2-3; D is perhaps TRBD1 or TRBD2 (6 bases each). Trimming took 5 bases from V and 3 from J, leaving 18 bases between them. The CDR3 covers 16 residues. Looked up from germline, CDR1 is SGHAT and CDR2 is FQNNGV. This CDR3 reads CASSKSVGGLTDTQYF. The CDR3 DNA reads as TGTGCCAGCAGCAAGAGTGTGGGGGGCTTGACAGATACGCAGTATTTT.

This clonotype has at least ten counts. The chain combines TRBV6-5 with TRBJ2-3; 8 nucleotides align to TRBD1. Unmatched junction bases numbered 4, after V lost 0 bases and J lost 2 bases. The CDR3 totals 16 residues. The germline V gene encodes CDR1 MNHEY and CDR2 SVGAGI. CDR3 nucleotides: TGTGCCAGCAGTTACTCTGTGGACAGGGCCACAGATACGCAGTATTTT. This gives the protein CASSYSVDRATDTQYF.